These 28 T cell receptor beta chains share one sample of origin, sequenced in a study of T cells in Graves' hyperthyroidism and ophthalmopathy. Template material for amplifying TCR beta CDR3 regions consisted of RNA transcripts. The study used the HTBI primer set for a first-round RT-PCR of the TCR CDR3. TCRdb used MiXCR to reprocess the multiplex PCR reads, holding one entry per CDR3 protein. This sample has around 440,000 distinct CDR3 sequences; roughly 14% occur once, and the top ten carry around 7.7%. The specimen was blood. These receptors were collected from a woman aged 18-29 years with Graves' hyperthyroidism.

The rearrangement uses TRBV5-1 and TRBJ2-3; D is unclear. Germline V gives CDR1 SGHRS, CDR2 YFSETQ. The CDR3 is 14 amino acids. Trimming cost V 4 bases and J 8 bases, with 17 bases left between them. DNA of the CDR3: TGCGCCAGCAGCAGACCCTCGACGGGTGGTACGCAGTATTTT. Its protein is CASSRPSTGGTQYF.

The sample holds many counts of this clonotype. The V gene is TRBV7-9, the J gene TRBJ2-7; no firm D call. The V end was cut by 5 bases, the J end by 1 base, with 15 bases between. Germline CDR1 and CDR2: SEHNR and FQNEAQ (reference sequence). The CDR3 contains 15 residues. In nucleotides, the CDR3 is TGTGCCAGCAGCCCTAGAATCCGCGAGTCCTACGAGCAGTACTTC. The encoded protein is CASSPRIRESYEQYF.

Ten or more counts support this clonotype. The chain combines TRBV5-1 with TRBJ2-1; D gene uncertain. Trimming removed 2 bases at V and 8 bases at J, with 17 bases between. The CDR3 has 15 amino acids. Germline values: CDR1 SGHRS, CDR2 YFSETQ. This chain's CDR3 is CASSFLDGSRDEQFF. CDR3 nucleotide sequence: TGCGCCAGCAGCTTCTTGGACGGCTCTAGGGATGAGCAGTTCTTC.

The table lists this clonotype with many counts. This rearrangement joins TRBV30 to TRBJ1-6; D is ambiguous. Germline V lookup: CDR1 GTSNPN, CDR2 SVGIG (reference sequence). Deletions cut 0 bases from V and 4 bases from J, with 7 bases between. The CDR3 is 14 amino acids. Here the CDR3 DNA reads TGTGCCTGGAGTGTGGGAGCGTATAATTCACCCCTCCACTTT. Translation gives CAWSVGAYNSPLHF.

This clonotype came up many times. CDR3 protein: CASRPAGGGTYTDTQYF. The CDR3, as DNA: TGTGCCAGCAGGCCTGCTGGGGGAGGCACCTATACAGATACGCAGTATTTT. The rearrangement uses TRBV6-1 and TRBJ2-3, with D possibly matching TRBD2 (6 bases). The CDR3 loop spans 17 amino acids. Germline V gene sequence: CDR1 MNHNS, CDR2 SASEGT. V gave up 6 bases and J gave up 3 bases, with 22 bases separating them.

Many counts were recorded for this clonotype. The V call is TRBV27, the J call TRBJ1-5, with D perhaps matching TRBD1 (6 bases). The germline CDR1 and CDR2 sequences are MNHEY and SMNVEV (reference sequence). The V gene lost 6 bases and the J gene lost 3 bases, with 15 bases spanning the gap. This CDR3 has 15 residues. CDR3 residues: CASSRDGGSNQPQHF. The DNA of the CDR3 is TGTGCCAGCAGCCGTGACGGGGGCTCCAATCAGCCCCAGCATTTT.

The chain has TRBV4-1 and TRBJ2-7; D gene unclear. Trimming removed 1 base at V and 12 bases at J, with 16 bases between. The CDR3 extends over 13 amino acids. Germline CDR1 and CDR2: MGHRA and YSYEKL. In nucleotides, the CDR3 is TGCGCCAGCAGCCAAGTTTTTGTCGGAGCTAGGTACTTC. Residues: CASSQVFVGARYF.

This chain uses TRBV2 with TRBJ1-5, with 8 nucleotides matching TRBD1. The CDR3 is 16 amino acids. V dropped 4 bases and J dropped 1; count of bases not matched to a gene: 6. Germline CDR1 SNHLY, CDR2 FYNNEI. Here the CDR3 DNA reads TGTGCCAGCAGTGCCGACAGGGGAGAGAGCAATCAGCCCCAGCATTTT. It translates to CASSADRGESNQPQHF.

The chain has TRBV27 and TRBJ2-2; 9 nucleotides align to TRBD1. CDR1 and CDR2 from the germline V gene are MNHEY and SMNVEV (reference sequence). This CDR3 has 14 residues. Germline trimming cut 2 bases from V and 7 bases from J; bases unmatched to any gene: 2. CDR3 DNA: TGTGCCAGCAGTTTAAACAGGGGGCTCGGGGAGCTGTTTTTT. This encodes CASSLNRGLGELFF.

This clonotype came up many times. The CDR3 is CASSSLGSYNEQFF. The CDR3 DNA reads as TGTGCCAGCAGTTCCCTCGGGTCATACAATGAGCAGTTCTTC. The chain has TRBV12-3 or TRBV12-4 and TRBJ2-1, with D unclear. The CDR3 covers 14 residues. The V gene lost 4 bases and the J gene lost 4 bases, with 11 bases spanning the gap.

The table lists this clonotype with many counts. CDR3 in amino acids: CASSEHVQRNSPLHF. The CDR3 nucleotides are TGTGCCAGCAGTGAGCATGTCCAGCGTAATTCACCCCTCCACTTT. This chain uses TRBV6-1 with TRBJ1-6; D gene uncertain. Between the trimmed V and J ends, which lost 3 bases and 6 bases, there was a span of 12 bases. Germline V gene lookup returns CDR1 MNHNS and CDR2 SASEGT. This CDR3 is built from 15 residues.

There are many counts of this clonotype. The rearrangement joins TRBV28 to TRBJ1-6, with 7 bases fitting TRBD1. The CDR3 covers 15 residues. Germline CDR1 reads MDHEN; CDR2 reads SYDVKM. V was clipped by 6 bases and J by 7 bases; unmatched bases: 9. In DNA form, the CDR3 reads TGTGCCAGCAGCCCCCCGGACAGGACCAATTCACCCCTCCACTTT. Translating it yields CASSPPDRTNSPLHF.

This clonotype was detected ten times or more. The CDR3 DNA follows: TGCAGTGCTAAAGGGGCGCTGGGCACTGAAGCTTTCTTT. Protein sequence: CSAKGALGTEAFF. The rearrangement uses TRBV20-1 and TRBJ1-1; maybe TRBD1 (5 bases). This CDR3 is built from 13 residues. Germline CDR1 DFQATT, CDR2 SNEGSKA (reference sequence). V was cut by 4 bases and J by 4 bases, with 13 bases left in between.

This clonotype was seen a handful of times. The chain is built from TRBV19 and TRBJ2-1; 7 nucleotides agree with TRBD1. Germline values: CDR1 LNHDA, CDR2 SQIVND (reference sequence). With V trimmed by 5 bases and J by 12 bases, 7 bases remained unmatched. The CDR3 covers 12 residues. The CDR3: CASSPRQGGQFF. In DNA form, the CDR3 reads TGTGCCAGTAGTCCCCGACAGGGCGGGCAGTTCTTC. The entire variable domain, with the rest obtained from reference TRBV19 and TRBJ2-1, is as follows: DGGITQSPKYLFRKEGQNVTLSCEQNLNHDAMYWYRQDPGQGLRLIYYSQIVNDFQKGDIAEGYSVSREKKESFPLTVTSAQKNPTAFYLCASSPRQGGQFFGPGTRLTVL.

This clonotype was observed many times. This chain uses TRBV12-3 or TRBV12-4 with TRBJ1-5; possible D gene TRBD1, 5 bases. The V end lost 3 bases, the J end lost 3 bases, and 9 bases lay between the germline ends. The CDR3 extends over 14 amino acids. CDR3 region: CASSLGGPNQPQHF. The CDR3 coding sequence is TGTGCCAGCAGTTTGGGGGGTCCCAATCAGCCCCAGCATTTT.

This clonotype appeared many times. The chain combines TRBV5-1 with TRBJ2-1, with D perhaps given as TRBD1 or TRBD2 (6 bases each). The germline V gene encodes CDR1 SGHRS and CDR2 YFSETQ. The CDR3 extends over 14 amino acids. V was shortened by 2 bases and J by 8 bases, with 14 bases between the two germline ends. CDR3 nucleotides: TGCGCCAGCAGCTTCCGGGACACGGGGGATGAGCAGTTCTTC. The encoded protein is CASSFRDTGDEQFF.

Ten or more counts support this clonotype. The rearrangement uses TRBV19 and TRBJ1-1; tentatively, D is TRBD1 (5 bases). The CDR3 spans 13 residues. V lost 9 bases and J 8 bases, leaving 19 bases between the germline ends. Germline CDR1 LNHDA, CDR2 SQIVND (reference sequence). This CDR3 is CASRPQGDREAFF. Written as DNA, the CDR3 is TGTGCCAGCCGCCCCCAGGGTGACAGAGAAGCTTTCTTT.

In this sample, this clonotype turned up many times. The chain combines TRBV5-1 with TRBJ2-7; tentatively, D is TRBD2 (6 bases). Germline CDR1 is SGHRS and CDR2 is YFSETQ. V lost 4 bases, J lost 5 bases, and 16 bases lay in between. There are 14 residues in the CDR3. The CDR3 DNA sequence: TGCGCCAGCAGCCCTTTGGGGGAGGAAGACGAGCAGTACTTC. Protein: CASSPLGEEDEQYF.

This clonotype was seen at least ten times. The rearrangement links TRBV11-3 to TRBJ1-4; D is undetermined. The CDR3 is 13 residues long. Germline loops: CDR1 SGHNT, CDR2 YENEEA. The V end lost 2 bases, the J end lost 1 base, and 2 bases lay between the germline ends. The CDR3 loop reads CASSLQTNEKLFF. In DNA form, the CDR3 reads TGTGCCAGCAGCTTACAAACTAATGAAAAACTGTTTTTT.

The CDR3, as DNA: TGTGCCAGCAGCCCGACAGAGGGTAGCGGACAGCCCCAGCATTTT. Amino acids: CASSPTEGSGQPQHF. The chain uses TRBV5-5 and TRBJ1-5; possibly TRBD1 for D (5 bases). The germline CDR1 and CDR2 sequences are SGHKS and YYEKEE (reference sequence). V lost 4 bases and J 7 bases, leaving 18 bases between the germline ends. The CDR3 is 15 residues long.

This clonotype was recorded many times. This chain joins TRBV29-1 and TRBJ2-5; weak D call: TRBD1 (6 bases). The CDR3 has 18 amino acids. CDR1 and CDR2 from the germline V gene are SQVTM and ANQGSEA. Trimming pared 0 bases from V and 5 bases from J, leaving 25 bases between. The CDR3, as DNA: TGCAGCGTTGAAGACCCCTTACTAGAAGGTGGGGGCGGGGAGACCCAGTACTTC. The encoded protein is CSVEDPLLEGGGGETQYF. Using reference TRBV29-1 and TRBJ2-5 for the parts outside the CDR3, the full variable domain is SAVISQKPSRDICQRGTSLTIQCQVDSQVTMMFWYRQQPGQSLTLIATANQGSEATYESGFVIDKFPISRPNLTFSTLTVSNMSPEDSSIYLCSVEDPLLEGGGGETQYFGPGTRLLVL.

This clonotype was seen repeatedly, ten times or more. This chain connects TRBV29-1 to TRBJ1-5; perhaps TRBD1 as D (6 bases). Between the trimmed V and J ends, which lost 7 bases and 0 bases, there was a span of 10 bases. This CDR3 is 13 amino acids long. Per the germline V gene, CDR1 is SQVTM and CDR2 is ANQGSEA. The CDR3 coding sequence is TGCAGCGCGCGGACAGCTAGCAATCAGCCCCAGCATTTT. Protein: CSARTASNQPQHF.

This clonotype showed up many times. This sequence joins TRBV7-9 and TRBJ2-7; 15 bases agree with TRBD2. This CDR3 has 15 residues. Trimming removed 5 bases from V and 7 bases from J; junction bases left unmatched: 6. Germline-derived CDR1 and CDR2 are SEHNR and FQNEAQ (reference sequence). CDR3 loop: CASSRTSGGAREQYF. The DNA for the CDR3 is TGTGCCAGCAGCCGGACTAGCGGGGGGGCCCGTGAGCAGTACTTC. Complete variable domain (other parts from reference TRBV7-9 and TRBJ2-7): DTGVSQNPRHKITKRGQNVTFRCDPISEHNRLYWYRQTLGQGPEFLTYFQNEAQLEKSRLLSDRFSAERPKGSFSTLEIQRTEQGDSAMYLCASSRTSGGAREQYFGPGTRLTVT.

A note on this clonotype: Given a much more abundant clone one base away, this may be a read error. CDR3 nucleotides: TGTACCACCAGCAGAGATCCAGGGGCAAATGGCTACACCTTC. It specifies CTTSRDPGANGYTF. The J gene is TRBJ1-2, the V gene TRBV15; possible D gene TRBD1, 6 bases. The CDR3 extends over 14 amino acids. Germline V CDR1 and CDR2: LNHNV, YYDKDF (reference sequence).

This clonotype was detected ten times or more. The gene calls are TRBV11-2 and TRBJ2-2; D gene unclear. The CDR3 has 15 residues. V was clipped by 1 base and J by 5 bases, with 11 bases between them. Germline CDR1 reads SGHAT; CDR2 reads FQNNGV. Here the CDR3 DNA reads TGTGCCAGCAGCTTAGGCGCTTCTCCGACCGGGGAGCTGTTTTTT. Translated, it gives CASSLGASPTGELFF.

This clonotype was picked up many times. The chain recombines TRBV3-1 with TRBJ2-5, with 13 nucleotides matching TRBD2. This CDR3 is built from 17 residues. Per the germline V gene, CDR1 is LGHDT and CDR2 is YNNKEL (reference sequence). V lost 4 bases, J lost 2 bases, and 7 bases stayed unmatched. The CDR3 loop reads CASSRVPGLAGQETQYF. In nucleotides, the CDR3 is TGTGCCAGCAGCCGCGTCCCGGGACTAGCGGGACAAGAGACCCAGTACTTC.

This clonotype was counted ten times or more. The chain combines TRBV6-1 with TRBJ1-2; tentatively, D is TRBD1 (6 bases). CDR1 MNHNS and CDR2 SASEGT come from the germline V gene. This CDR3 is built from 13 residues. V was trimmed by 1 base and J by 8 bases, leaving 11 bases between them. CDR3 DNA sequence: TGTGCCAGCAGTGAAGAGGCAGGGGCGGGCTACACCTTC. This sequence encodes CASSEEAGAGYTF.

This clonotype was counted only a few times. V usage is TRBV19 and J usage is TRBJ1-6; D not resolved. Trimming cost V 9 bases and J 7 bases, with 25 bases left between them. Germline-derived CDR1 and CDR2 are LNHDA and SQIVND (reference sequence). This CDR3 is built from 17 residues. This CDR3 is CASRPFRLTEVNSPLHF. Written as DNA, the CDR3 is TGTGCCAGCCGACCTTTTCGTTTGACGGAGGTGAATTCACCCCTCCACTTT.